This is a list of T cell receptor beta chains from one sample in a study of cytomegalovirus exposure and HLA in healthy donors. Here immunoSEQ multiplex PCR was the method, and the copy in TCRdb shows in-frame clones only, minus some. This repertoire shows about 73,000 clones, around 90% found once; its top ten account for around 4%. Sequenced sample: PBMCs. These receptors were collected from a woman aged 18-29 years in good health and CMV-seropositive. The CDR3 runs from the conserved cysteine through the conserved F or W. The D gene is left open where the match is weak. Size is omitted from some rows. Given values are once, few, many or a class for expanded clones.

>TRBV5-8|-|-|TRBJ2-7
TGTGCCAGCAGCCCCACCGGGGTTTCCTACGAGCAGTACTTC
CASSPTGVSYEQYF
>TRBV7-9|TRBD1|-|TRBJ1-2
TGTGCCAGCAGCTTAGCAAAACGAGAACGACAGGGTACCTATGGCTACACCTTC
CASSLAKRERQGTYGYTF
>TRBV2|-|once|TRBJ1-3
TGTGCCACTAAGTCGTCTGGAAACACCATATATTTT
CATKSSGNTIYF
>TRBV7-2|-|-|TRBJ2-2
TGTGCCAGCAGCCAAATGGATCTTGGACAGTATTACGGCACCGGGGAGCTGTTTTTT
CASSQMDLGQYYGTGELFF
>TRBV5-4|-|-|TRBJ2-2
TGTGCCAGCAGCTTGGCTGGTGGCCACACCGGGGAGCTGTTTTTT
CASSLAGGHTGELFF
>TRBV11-2|TRBD2|-|TRBJ2-1
TGTGCCAGCAGCCTTCCGACTAGCGGTCCGGGTGAGCAGTTCTTC
CASSLPTSGPGEQFF
>TRBV27|TRBD1|-|TRBJ1-5
TGTGCCAGCAGTCACAGGGGAGGCAATCAGCCCCAGCATTTT
CASSHRGGNQPQHF
>TRBV27|-|-|TRBJ1-1
TGTGCCAGCAGTTTAAGCTCGGGAGCGGGGAACACTGAAGCTTTCTTT
CASSLSSGAGNTEAFF
>TRBV2|-|-|TRBJ2-7
TGTGCCAGCCACCATAGGGACAATTCCTACGAGCAGTACTTC
CASHHRDNSYEQYF
>TRBV5-4|TRBD1|-|TRBJ2-5
TGTGCCAGCAGCCCGGACAGGGCCCAAGAGACCCAGTACTTC
CASSPDRAQETQYF
>TRBV7-9|TRBD2|-|TRBJ2-1
TGTGCCAGCAGCGGCCGGCGGGAGCCCTCCTACAATGAGCAGTTCTTC
CASSGRREPSYNEQFF
>TRBV28|TRBD1|-|TRBJ2-1
TGTGCCAGCAGTCCGGCGGACAGGGTAAGCAATGAGCAGTTCTTC
CASSPADRVSNEQFF
>TRBV30|TRBD1|-|TRBJ1-2
TGTGCCTGGTCCCGGGACAGGGGGCGCGGCTATGGCTACACCTTC
CAWSRDRGRGYGYTF
>TRBV7-9|TRBD1|-|TRBJ2-1
TGTGCCAGCAGGCCTAGGTGGGGGACAGGGGCTGATGAGCAGTTCTTC
CASRPRWGTGADEQFF
>TRBV2|TRBD1|once|TRBJ1-1
TGTGCCAGCAGTGGTCAGGGGGCCTCTGAAGCTTTCTTT
CASSGQGASEAFF
>TRBV19|TRBD1|-|TRBJ2-7
TGTGCCAGTGGCGGAGGTACAGGGGGCTACGAGCAGTACTTC
CASGGGTGGYEQYF
>TRBV6-5|-|-|TRBJ2-2
TGTGCCAGCACGACAGGAGACACCGGGGAGCTGTTTTTT
CASTTGDTGELFF
>TRBV13|-|-|TRBJ2-1
TGTGCCAGCACCCTAAACCGAAATGAGCAGTTCTTC
CASTLNRNEQFF
>TRBV27|TRBD2|-|TRBJ2-1
TGTGCCAGCAGCCTTCGGACTAGCGGGAAGGAGTTCTTC
CASSLRTSGKEFF
>TRBV6-1|TRBD1|-|TRBJ2-7
TGTGCCAGCAGGGTGGGACAGGGGGGCTACGAGCAGTACTTC
CASRVGQGGYEQYF
>TRBV29-1|-|-|TRBJ2-1
TGCAGCGCTCGAACAGCGGACAATGAGCAGTTCTTC
CSARTADNEQFF
>TRBV28|TRBD2|-|TRBJ2-2
TGTGCCAGCGAAGGGACTAGAAATTCCGGGGAGCTGTTTTTT
CASEGTRNSGELFF
>TRBV30|-|-|TRBJ1-1
TGTGCCTGGGAAGAGAGTATGGCCAGACTAATGAACACTGAAGCTTTCTTT
CAWEESMARLMNTEAFF
>TRBV5-6|TRBD1|-|TRBJ1-2
TGTGCCAGCAGCTCACGACGGACAGGGGGCAACTATGGCTACACCTTC
CASSSRRTGGNYGYTF
>TRBV6-5|TRBD1|-|TRBJ2-5
TGTGCCAGCAGTTACTCGTTGGCAGGGGGAGAGACCCAGTACTTC
CASSYSLAGGETQYF
>TRBV30|-|once|TRBJ1-1
TGTGCCTGGAGTGCCTGGGCACTGAACACTGAAGCTTTCTTT
CAWSAWALNTEAFF
>TRBV18|TRBD1|once|TRBJ1-3
TGTGCCAGCTCACCTCCCGGGACAGCATCTGGAAACACCATATATTTT
CASSPPGTASGNTIYF
>TRBV7-8|-|-|TRBJ1-3
TGTGCCAGCAGCTTAGTTCAAAAGTGGGCGGGATCCTCTGGAAACACCATATATTTT
CASSLVQKWAGSSGNTIYF
>TRBV25-1|-|few|TRBJ2-3
TGTGCCAGCAGCCCGAACCGGGGGTCGCAGTATTTT
CASSPNRGSQYF
>TRBV10-3|TRBD1|-|TRBJ2-5
TGTGCCATCAGGGGGGACAGGGGACCGCAAGAGACCCAGTACTTC
CAIRGDRGPQETQYF
>TRBV12-5|-|-|TRBJ1-1
TGTGCTAGTGCCGAGGGGAGGGTGAACACTGAAGCTTTCTTT
CASAEGRVNTEAFF
>TRBV9|-|-|TRBJ2-3
TGTGCCAGCAGCCTCTCGGGTGCTACGCAGTATTTT
CASSLSGATQYF
>TRBV27|-|few|TRBJ2-3
TGTGCCAGCAGTTTGGGTGCCCAGGGGACGCAGTATTTT
CASSLGAQGTQYF
>TRBV6-4|TRBD2|-|TRBJ2-3
TGTGCCAGCAGTGACTGGACTAGCGGGAGCACAGATACGCAGTATTTT
CASSDWTSGSTDTQYF
>TRBV5-4|TRBD1|-|TRBJ2-1
TGTGCCAGCCGGGGACAGTCGAACAATGAGCAGTTCTTC
CASRGQSNNEQFF
>TRBV6-5|-|-|TRBJ2-7
TGTGCCAGCAGTTACTCTGGCGGGATCCCCTACGAGCAGTACTTC
CASSYSGGIPYEQYF
>TRBV5-8|-|-|TRBJ2-5
TGTGCCAGCACCCCGACAGGACAAGAGACCCAGTACTTC
CASTPTGQETQYF
>TRBV5-4|TRBD1|-|TRBJ2-5
TGTGCCAGCAGCGACGACAGGGCAGAGACCCAGTACTTC
CASSDDRAETQYF
>TRBV5-1|TRBD1|-|TRBJ2-7
TGCGCCAGCAGCTCAGGACAGGGTCCCTACGAGCAGTACTTC
CASSSGQGPYEQYF
>TRBV14|-|-|TRBJ2-7
TGTGCCAGCAGCCAAGAGCAGGCTCAGGGGATCACCTACGAGCAGTACTTC
CASSQEQAQGITYEQYF
>TRBV4-2|TRBD1|-|TRBJ2-7
TGTGCCAGCAGCCAGCTCACAGGGGGATCTTTCTCCTACGGGCAGTACTTC
CASSQLTGGSFSYGQYF
>TRBV4-1|-|-|TRBJ2-7
TGCGCCAGCAGCCAAGATGTCCGCGCCAGGGGCTACGAGCAGTACTTC
CASSQDVRARGYEQYF
>TRBV5-6|TRBD1|-|TRBJ2-4
TGTGCCAGCAGCCAGCAGGGGGCAACCATTCAGTACTTC
CASSQQGATIQYF
>TRBV30|TRBD1|-|TRBJ1-6
TGTGCCCTTTCGAAGGGGGCATATTCACCCCTCCACTTT
CALSKGAYSPLHF
>TRBV7-8|TRBD1|-|TRBJ1-2
TGTGCCAGCAGCTTTGGGACAGGCGACTATGGCTACACCTTC
CASSFGTGDYGYTF
>TRBV29-1|TRBD2|-|TRBJ2-1
TGCAGCGTTGAAGGGGGGACTAGCGGGTTCAATGAGCAGTTCTTC
CSVEGGTSGFNEQFF
>TRBV19|-|once|TRBJ1-5
TGTGCCTCCTCCCGGACAGCAACAAGAAATCAGCCCCAGCATTTT
CASSRTATRNQPQHF